A selection of T cell receptor beta chains follows, all from one sample in a study of T-cell reconstitution after alpha-beta-depleted transplantation in children. In TCRdb, the PCR reads were re-called with MiXCR into one record per CDR3 protein. The table includes some 640,000 distinct CDR3 sequences, approximately 17% detected once. Here the sequenced sample was PBMCs from the stem cell graft donor, taken from the stem cell graft. All receptors derive from a human donor who donated a stem cell graft to a child with acute myeloid leukemia. CDR3s include the opening cysteine and the closing phenylalanine or tryptophan. D genes are given only for firm matches. The size field is filled for only some rows; it gives once, few, many or a size class.

J gene,V gene,clone size,D gene,CDR3 DNA,CDR3 protein
TRBJ1-2,TRBV29-1,.,.,TGCAGCGTCCCCCCCGTTGGAGACTATAACTATGGCTACACCTTC,CSVPPVGDYNYGYTF
TRBJ2-1,TRBV5-1,many,TRBD1,TGCGCCAGCAGCTTGGGAGAAGGGGGCGATTTTGATGAGCAGTTCTTC,CASSLGEGGDFDEQFF
TRBJ2-5,TRBV7-8,.,.,TGTGCCAGCAGTAAACAAGGGGGGGGCCGTGGGACCCAGTACTTC,CASSKQGGGRGTQYF
TRBJ2-1,TRBV5-1,.,.,TGCGCCAGCAGCTTGGTAGGTAGGAAAAATGAGCAGTTCTTC,CASSLVGRKNEQFF
TRBJ1-1,TRBV5-1,few,TRBD1,TGCGCCAGCACAGGGGGAGGGCTGATGAACACTGAAGCTTTCTTT,CASTGGGLMNTEAFF
TRBJ1-4,TRBV7-2,.,TRBD1,TGTGCCAGCAGCTCCGACAGGGGGCGAGCTGAAAAACTGTTTTTT,CASSSDRGRAEKLFF
TRBJ2-3,TRBV27,many,.,TGTGCCAGCAGTTTCCTTCAGCATACAGATACGCAGTATTTT,CASSFLQHTDTQYF
TRBJ2-2,TRBV24-1,.,.,TGTGCCACCAGCAGGGGGAACACCGGGGAGCTGTTTTTT,CATSRGNTGELFF
TRBJ2-3,TRBV29-1,.,.,TGCAGCGTTGACGCCGTAAAGGGGACAGATACGCAGTATTTT,CSVDAVKGTDTQYF
TRBJ2-7,TRBV25-1,.,.,TGTGCCAGCATGTCGTCTGACGGACCACCCTACGAGCAGTACTTC,CASMSSDGPPYEQYF
TRBJ1-1,TRBV29-1,many,TRBD1,TGCAGCCTCGGGACAGGGCCTGAAGCTTTCTTT,CSLGTGPEAFF
TRBJ1-6,TRBV12-3/TRBV12-4,few,TRBD1,TGTGCCAGCAGTTCCCGGGACAGGGGAGAGGATAATTCACCCCTCCACTTT,CASSSRDRGEDNSPLHF
TRBJ2-1,TRBV12-5,few,TRBD2,TGTGCTAGTGGTTTAGCCCAGGGAGCGGGGGACAATGAGCAGTTCTTC,CASGLAQGAGDNEQFF
TRBJ1-5,TRBV19,many,.,TGTGCCAGTAAAAACAGGGATAGCAATCAGCCCCAGCATTTT,CASKNRDSNQPQHF
TRBJ2-3,TRBV20-1,.,TRBD2,TGCAGTGCTAGAGACCACACTAGCGGGGGATGGGATACGCAGTATTTT,CSARDHTSGGWDTQYF
TRBJ2-7,TRBV5-1,many,TRBD1,TGCGCCAGCAGCTCAGGGACAGGAAAGGTCTACGAGCAGTACTTC,CASSSGTGKVYEQYF